The sequence of this TCR beta chain was determined in a study of blood T cell repertoires in COVID-19. Overall study context: Samples representing acute and convalescent COVID-19 were sourced from the United States, Italy and Spain.

With 2 bases removed from V and 0 bases from J, the gap between germline ends came to 11 bases. Germline V gives CDR1 LNHDA, CDR2 SQIVND (reference sequence). The CDR3 loop spans 16 amino acids. The data were produced by immunoSEQ multiplex PCR, yet TCRdb's version contains in-frame clones alone and is incomplete. Of roughly 500,000 clones listed, around 85% are singletons. Participants spanned ages about 18 to 100 years and resided in over 20 US areas. Recovered participants had two consecutive negative NP/OP PCR tests, healthcare professional clearance, or symptom resolution. The sequenced material came from PBMCs or T cells enriched from blood (not recorded which). The J gene is TRBJ1-3, the V gene TRBV19; D might be TRBD1 (5 bases). The TCR was taken from a woman in her sixties or seventies who had recovered from COVID-19. In DNA form, the CDR3 reads TGTGCCAGTAGTATACAGGGCATCCTCTCTGGAAACACCATATATTTT. It yields the protein CASSIQGILSGNTIYF.